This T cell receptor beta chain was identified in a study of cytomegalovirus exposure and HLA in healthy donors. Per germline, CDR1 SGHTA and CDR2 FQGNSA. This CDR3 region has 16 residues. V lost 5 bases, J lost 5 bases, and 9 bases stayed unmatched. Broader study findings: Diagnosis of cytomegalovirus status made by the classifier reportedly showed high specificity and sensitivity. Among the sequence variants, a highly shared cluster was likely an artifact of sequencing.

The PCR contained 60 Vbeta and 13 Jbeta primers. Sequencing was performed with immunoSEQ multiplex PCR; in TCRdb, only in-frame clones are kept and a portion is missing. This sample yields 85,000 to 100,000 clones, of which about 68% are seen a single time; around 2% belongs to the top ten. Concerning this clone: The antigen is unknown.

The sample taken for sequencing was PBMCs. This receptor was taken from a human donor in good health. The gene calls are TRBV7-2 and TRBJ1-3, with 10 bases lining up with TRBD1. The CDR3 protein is CASSTSTGGARNTIYF. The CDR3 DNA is TGTGCCAGCAGCACTTCGACAGGGGGCGCGAGAAACACCATATATTTT.